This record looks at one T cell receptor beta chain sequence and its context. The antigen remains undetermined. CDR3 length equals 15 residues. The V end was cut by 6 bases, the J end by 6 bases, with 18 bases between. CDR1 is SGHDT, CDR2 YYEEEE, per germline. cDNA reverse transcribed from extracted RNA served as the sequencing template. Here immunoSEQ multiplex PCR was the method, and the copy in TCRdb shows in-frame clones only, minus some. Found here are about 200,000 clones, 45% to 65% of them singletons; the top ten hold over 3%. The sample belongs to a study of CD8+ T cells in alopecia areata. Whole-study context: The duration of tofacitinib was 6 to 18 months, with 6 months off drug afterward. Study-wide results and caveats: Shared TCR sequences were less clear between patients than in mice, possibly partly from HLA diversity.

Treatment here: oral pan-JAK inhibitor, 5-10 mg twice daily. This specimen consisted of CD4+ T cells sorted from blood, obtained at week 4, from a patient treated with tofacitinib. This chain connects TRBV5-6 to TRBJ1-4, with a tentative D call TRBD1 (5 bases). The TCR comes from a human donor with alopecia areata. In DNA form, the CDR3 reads TGTGCCAGCAACCAAAAATCCGGGACCTATGAAAAACTGTTTTTT. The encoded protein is CASNQKSGTYEKLFF.